This T cell receptor beta chain was observed in a study of molecular identifiers for immune sequencing clone quantification (dated by TCRdb to 2016 to 2019). Study-level background: For a replicate experiment, RNA from around 20,000 or 100,000 naive CD8 T cells was divided into five aliquots, of which four were sequenced. CD8 T cells were used in a methods study to benchmark molecular-identifier clustering-based TCR repertoire sequencing (MIDCIRS) and TCR RNA copy counting.

CDR3 length: 14 amino acids, cysteine to phenylalanine. Only the CDR3 region is kept as DNA, spanning 42 bases read in frame from base 1. Trimming removed 2 bases from V and 0 bases from J; the gene matches leave 4 bases unexplained. Per the germline V gene (reference sequence), GTSNPN is the CDR1 and SVGIG is the CDR2. Libraries of naive CD8 T cells were built from about 20,000 to 1,000,000 sorted cells, with 10%, 30% or 50% of the purified RNA used. Naive CD8 T cells, defined as CD8+CD4-CCR7+CD45RA+, were FACS-sorted into RLT Plus buffer on a BD FACSAria II. To test detection sensitivity, Jurkat RNA equivalent to roughly eleven TCR copies was spiked into samples of roughly 18,000-1,000,000 naive CD8 T cells. Enrichment of CD8 T cells was done with RosetteSep CD8+ T Cell Enrichment Cocktail plus Ficoll-Paque, and ACK red cell lysis came afterward. The library relied on PCR. This sample was sequenced with a NextSeq 500. Bulk TCR libraries were generated as previously described, with the TCR primers listed in Table S5 used. The Qiagen AllPrep DNA/RNA kit was used to purify total RNA. Before analysis, reads from multiple sequencing runs of the same library were pooled. Regarding the original processing steps: Only reads with exact TCR constant sequence were kept, trimmed to 150 nt, and grouped by their 12-nt molecular barcodes. Reads in each barcode group were sub-clustered using a 15% Levenshtein threshold, and a quality-weighted consensus sequence was built for each RNA molecule. Non-functional sequences were excluded, and lower-count sequences lying one edit away from another sequence were also excluded. Based on a fit of two negative binomial distributions, barcode sub-clusters having less than 20% of the maximum read count were discarded. The raw public data were reprocessed by TCRdb itself: fastp quality trimming at Q25, MiXCR clonotype calling, in-frame beta chains only. Each CDR3 protein appears once, grouped with its most common genes and DNA. The V and J calls and clone size come from TCRdb's table, not from the authors' own analysis. Here the sample has about 500,000 distinct CDR3 sequences; around 23% occur a single time. The top ten constitute around 0.78% of the sample.

What the authors observed across the whole study: Approximately 2.7 recovered TCR RNA copies per cell were obtained by modeling, versus around 9.8 by digital PCR, implying a capture efficiency of about 30%. The sizes of highly expanded clones could end up underestimated when identical TCR molecules share a barcode. In CMV-specific effector cells, clones with more than 20 RNA copies accounted for over 98% of molecules, whereas in naive cells such clones accounted for under 1%. The naive libraries included spiked-in Jurkat TCR RNA (fewer than eleven copies' worth), and this Jurkat TCR RNA is not part of the donor repertoire. Spiked-in Jurkat TCR RNA equivalent to a single cell was reported to be detectable even among 850,000 to 1,000,000 naive CD8 T cells. When barcode sub-clustering was omitted, TCR diversity was inflated by chimeric consensus sequences, with chimeras reaching as high as 47%.

This clonotype was seen ten or more times. Its antigen has not been determined. Base qualities are not provided; no much larger clone lies one nucleotide away. The clonotype was recovered from a human donor in good health. Some libraries in this study had Jurkat cell RNA spiked in. The chain is encoded by TRBV30 joined to TRBJ2-7; 7 bases in the junction line up with TRBD2. The sequencing sample was made of naive CD8+ T cells from blood, with Jurkat cell RNA spiked in. This sample's cell subset or site label indicates: FACS-sorted CD8+CD4-CCR7+CD45RA+ naive T cells. The CDR3 region has the sequence CAWSTAGSSYEQYF. The nucleotide sequence is TGTGCCTGGAGTACAGCGGGGAGCTCCTACGAGCAGTACTTC.